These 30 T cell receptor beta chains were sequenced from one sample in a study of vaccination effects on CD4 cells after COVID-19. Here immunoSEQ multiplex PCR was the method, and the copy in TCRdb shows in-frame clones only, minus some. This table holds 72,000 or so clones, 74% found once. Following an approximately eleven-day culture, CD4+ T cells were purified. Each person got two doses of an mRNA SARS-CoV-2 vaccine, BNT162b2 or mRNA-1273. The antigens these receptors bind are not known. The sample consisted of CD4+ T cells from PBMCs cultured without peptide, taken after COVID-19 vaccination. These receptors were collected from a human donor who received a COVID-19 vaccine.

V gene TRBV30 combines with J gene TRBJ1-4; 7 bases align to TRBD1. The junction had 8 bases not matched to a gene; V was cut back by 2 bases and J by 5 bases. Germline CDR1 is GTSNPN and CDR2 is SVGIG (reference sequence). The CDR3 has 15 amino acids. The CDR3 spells CAWSPRDRVNEKLFF. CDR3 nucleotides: TGTGCCTGGAGTCCCCGGGACAGAGTGAATGAAAAACTGTTTTTT.

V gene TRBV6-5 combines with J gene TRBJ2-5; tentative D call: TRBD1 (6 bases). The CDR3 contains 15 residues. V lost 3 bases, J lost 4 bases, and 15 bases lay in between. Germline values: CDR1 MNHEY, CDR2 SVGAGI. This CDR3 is CASSYQGSEVETQYF. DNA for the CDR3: TGTGCCAGCAGTTATCAGGGGAGTGAGGTAGAGACCCAGTACTTC.

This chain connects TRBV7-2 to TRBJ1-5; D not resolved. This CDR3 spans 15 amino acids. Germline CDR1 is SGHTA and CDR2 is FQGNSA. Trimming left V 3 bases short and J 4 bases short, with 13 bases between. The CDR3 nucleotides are TGTGCCAGCAGCTTTTATCCTAGCGGGAATCAGCCCCAGCATTTT. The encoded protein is CASSFYPSGNQPQHF.

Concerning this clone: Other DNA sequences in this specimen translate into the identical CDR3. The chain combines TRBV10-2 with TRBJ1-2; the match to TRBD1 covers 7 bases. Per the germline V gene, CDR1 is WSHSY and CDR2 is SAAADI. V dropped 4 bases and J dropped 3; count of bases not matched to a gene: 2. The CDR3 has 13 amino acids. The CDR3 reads CASSGTGDYGYTF. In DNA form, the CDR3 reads TGCGCCAGCAGTGGCACAGGGGACTATGGCTACACCTTC.

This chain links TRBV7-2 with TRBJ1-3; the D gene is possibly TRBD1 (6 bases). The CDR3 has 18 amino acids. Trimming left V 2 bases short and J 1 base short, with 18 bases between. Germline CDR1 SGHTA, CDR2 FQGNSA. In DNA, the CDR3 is TGTGCCAGCAGCTTACGAGGGACACCACCTCTTTCTGGAAACACCATATATTTT. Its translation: CASSLRGTPPLSGNTIYF.

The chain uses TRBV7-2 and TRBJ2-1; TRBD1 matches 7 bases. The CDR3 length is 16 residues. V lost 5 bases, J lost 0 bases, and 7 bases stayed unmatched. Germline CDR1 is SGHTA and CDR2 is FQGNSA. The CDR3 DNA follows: TGTGCCAGCAGCGCCCAAGGGGGCCCCTCCTACAATGAGCAGTTCTTC. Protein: CASSAQGGPSYNEQFF.

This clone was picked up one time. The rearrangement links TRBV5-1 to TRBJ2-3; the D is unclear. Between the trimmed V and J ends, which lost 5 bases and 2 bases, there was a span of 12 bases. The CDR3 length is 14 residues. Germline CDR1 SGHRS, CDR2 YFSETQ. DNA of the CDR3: TGCGCCAGCAGTTCCACAGAATACACAGATACGCAGTATTTT. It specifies CASSSTEYTDTQYF.

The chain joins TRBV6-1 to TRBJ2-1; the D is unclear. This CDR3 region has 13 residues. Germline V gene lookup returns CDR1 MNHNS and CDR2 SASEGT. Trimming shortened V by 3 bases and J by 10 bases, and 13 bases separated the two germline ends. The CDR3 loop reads CASSEAPDGEQFF. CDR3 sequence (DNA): TGTGCCAGCAGTGAGGCGCCGGATGGAGAGCAGTTCTTC.

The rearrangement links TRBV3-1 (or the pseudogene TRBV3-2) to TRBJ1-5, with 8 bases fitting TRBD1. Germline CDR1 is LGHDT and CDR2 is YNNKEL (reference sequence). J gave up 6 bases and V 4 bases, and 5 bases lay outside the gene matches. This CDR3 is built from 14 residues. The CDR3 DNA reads TGTGCCAGCAGCCCGACAGGGGTGGGTCAGCCCCAGCATTTT. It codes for CASSPTGVGQPQHF.

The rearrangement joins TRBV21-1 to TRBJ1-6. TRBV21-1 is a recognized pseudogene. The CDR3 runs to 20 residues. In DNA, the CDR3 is TGTGCCAGCAGCAACCCAGAACCCCGGACAGGGACTAGACCTAATTCACCCCTCCACTTT. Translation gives CASSNPEPRTGTRPNSPLHF.

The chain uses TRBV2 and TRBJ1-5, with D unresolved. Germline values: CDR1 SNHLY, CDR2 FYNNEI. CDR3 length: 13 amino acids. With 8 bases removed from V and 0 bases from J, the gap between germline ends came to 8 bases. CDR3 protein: CASAEDSNQPQHF. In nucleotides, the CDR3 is TGTGCCAGCGCTGAAGATAGCAATCAGCCCCAGCATTTT. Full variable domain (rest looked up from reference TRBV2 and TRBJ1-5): EPEVTQTPSHQVTQMGQEVILRCVPISNHLYFYWYRQILGQKVEFLVSFYNNEISEKSEIFDDQFSVERPDGSNFTLKIRSTKLEDSAMYFCASAEDSNQPQHFGDGTRLSIL.

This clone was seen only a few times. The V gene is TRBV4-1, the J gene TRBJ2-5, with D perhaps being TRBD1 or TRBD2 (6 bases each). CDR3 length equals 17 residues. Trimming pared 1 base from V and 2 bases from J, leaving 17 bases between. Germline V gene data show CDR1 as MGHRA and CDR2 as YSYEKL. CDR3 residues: CASSQVLTRGRQETQYF. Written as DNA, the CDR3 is TGCGCCAGCAGCCAAGTATTGACCCGGGGGCGACAAGAGACCCAGTACTTC.

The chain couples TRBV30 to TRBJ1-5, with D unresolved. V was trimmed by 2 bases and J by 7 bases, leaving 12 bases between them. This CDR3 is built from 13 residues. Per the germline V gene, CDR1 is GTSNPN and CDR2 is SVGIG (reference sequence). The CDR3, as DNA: TGTGCCTGGAGTAAGGAGGGCAGACAGCCCCAGCATTTT. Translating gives CAWSKEGRQPQHF.

The CDR3 DNA reads TGTGCCAGCAGTAACCCCAGTGGCACTGAAGCTTTCTTT. Translating gives CASSNPSGTEAFF. The rearrangement links TRBV25-1 to TRBJ1-1, with D hard to call. CDR1 and CDR2 from the germline V gene are MGHDK and SYGVNS. This CDR3 is built from 13 residues. V was pared by 5 bases and J by 4 bases, with 11 bases between.

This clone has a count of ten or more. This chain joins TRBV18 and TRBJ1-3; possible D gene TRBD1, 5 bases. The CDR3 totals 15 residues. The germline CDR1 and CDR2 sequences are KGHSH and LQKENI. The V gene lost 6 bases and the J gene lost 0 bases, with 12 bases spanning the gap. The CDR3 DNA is TGTGCCAGCTCGCTGGCCGGGACCTCTGGAAACACCATATATTTT. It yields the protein CASSLAGTSGNTIYF.

CDR3 nucleotides: TGTGCCAGCAGCCTTGGGGACAGCCGTTCGGCGGGCTACACCTTC. Protein sequence: CASSLGDSRSAGYTF. The chain has TRBV7-2 and TRBJ1-2; TRBD1 matches 7 bases. J lost 8 bases, V lost 5 bases, and 14 bases had no gene match. In germline, CDR1 is SGHTA, CDR2 FQGNSA. This CDR3 is 15 amino acids long.

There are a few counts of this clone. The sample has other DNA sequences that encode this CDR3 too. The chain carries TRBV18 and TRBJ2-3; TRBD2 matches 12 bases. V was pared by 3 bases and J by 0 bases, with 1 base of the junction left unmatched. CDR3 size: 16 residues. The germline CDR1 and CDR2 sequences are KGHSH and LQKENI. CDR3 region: CASSPGTSGSTDTQYF. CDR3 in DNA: TGTGCCAGCTCACCTGGGACTAGCGGGAGCACAGATACGCAGTATTTT.

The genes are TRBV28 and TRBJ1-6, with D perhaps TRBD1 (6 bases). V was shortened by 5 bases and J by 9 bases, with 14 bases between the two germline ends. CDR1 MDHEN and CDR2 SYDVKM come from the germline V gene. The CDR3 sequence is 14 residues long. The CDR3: CASSLPGEASPLHF. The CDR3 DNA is TGTGCCAGCAGTCTCCCAGGGGAGGCTTCACCCCTCCACTTT.

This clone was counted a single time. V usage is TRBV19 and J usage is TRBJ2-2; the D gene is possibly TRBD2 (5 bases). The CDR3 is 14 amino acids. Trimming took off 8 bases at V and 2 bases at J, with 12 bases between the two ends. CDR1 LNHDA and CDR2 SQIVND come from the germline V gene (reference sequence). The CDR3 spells CASGIRGNTGELFF. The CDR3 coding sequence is TGTGCCAGTGGCATCCGGGGAAACACCGGGGAGCTGTTTTTT.

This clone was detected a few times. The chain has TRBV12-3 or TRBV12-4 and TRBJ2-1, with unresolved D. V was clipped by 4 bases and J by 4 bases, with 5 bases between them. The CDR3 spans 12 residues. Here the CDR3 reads CASSSAYNEQFF. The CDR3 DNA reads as TGTGCCAGCAGTTCAGCGTACAATGAGCAGTTCTTC.

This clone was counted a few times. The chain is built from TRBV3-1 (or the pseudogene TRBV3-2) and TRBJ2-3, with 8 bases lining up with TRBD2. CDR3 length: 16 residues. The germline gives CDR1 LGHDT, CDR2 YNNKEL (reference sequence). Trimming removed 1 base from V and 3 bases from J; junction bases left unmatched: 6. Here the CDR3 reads CASSQGAGGQTDTQYF. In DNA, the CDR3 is TGTGCCAGCAGCCAAGGTGCGGGGGGTCAGACAGATACGCAGTATTTT.

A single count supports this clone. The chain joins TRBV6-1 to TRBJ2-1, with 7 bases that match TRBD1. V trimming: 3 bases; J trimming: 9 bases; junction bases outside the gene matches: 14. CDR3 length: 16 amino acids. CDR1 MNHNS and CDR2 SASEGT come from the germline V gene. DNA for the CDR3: TGTGCCAGCAGTGACCCCCTTAAGGGGGCTGGGAGTGAGCAGTTCTTC. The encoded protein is CASSDPLKGAGSEQFF.

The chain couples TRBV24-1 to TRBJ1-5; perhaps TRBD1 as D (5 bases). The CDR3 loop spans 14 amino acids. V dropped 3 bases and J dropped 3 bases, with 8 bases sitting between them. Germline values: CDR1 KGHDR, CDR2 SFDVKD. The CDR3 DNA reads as TGTGCCACCAGTGATGGGGGGATCAATCAGCCCCAGCATTTT. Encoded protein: CATSDGGINQPQHF.

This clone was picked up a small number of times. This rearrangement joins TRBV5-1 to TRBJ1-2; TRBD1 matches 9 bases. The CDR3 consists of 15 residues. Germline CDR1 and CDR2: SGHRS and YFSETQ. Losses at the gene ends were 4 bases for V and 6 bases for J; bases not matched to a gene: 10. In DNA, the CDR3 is TGCGCCAGCAGCCCCAACCTTGGACAGGGGAATGGCTACACCTTC. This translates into CASSPNLGQGNGYTF.

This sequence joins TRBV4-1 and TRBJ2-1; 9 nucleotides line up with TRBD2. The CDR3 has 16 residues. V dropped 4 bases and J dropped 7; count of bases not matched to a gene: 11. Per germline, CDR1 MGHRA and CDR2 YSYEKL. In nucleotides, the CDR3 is TGCGCCAGCAGCCTCCGTAGCGGGGGTCGAGGGAATGAGCAGTTCTTC. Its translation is CASSLRSGGRGNEQFF.

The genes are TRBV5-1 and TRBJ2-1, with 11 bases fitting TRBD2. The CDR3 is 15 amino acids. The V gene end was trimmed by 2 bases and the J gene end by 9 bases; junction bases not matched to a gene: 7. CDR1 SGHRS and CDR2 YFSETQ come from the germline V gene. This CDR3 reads CASSFLAGGLAEQFF. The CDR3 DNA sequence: TGCGCCAGCAGCTTTCTAGCGGGGGGCCTTGCTGAGCAGTTCTTC.

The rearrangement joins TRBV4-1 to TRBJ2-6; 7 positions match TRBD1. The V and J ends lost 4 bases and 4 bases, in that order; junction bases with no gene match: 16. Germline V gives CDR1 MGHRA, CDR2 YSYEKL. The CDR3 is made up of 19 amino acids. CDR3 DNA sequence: TGCGCCAGCAGCCGAAATCCCAGACAGGGCTCTGCCGGGGCCAACGTCCTGACTTTC. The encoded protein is CASSRNPRQGSAGANVLTF.

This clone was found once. CDR3 nucleotides: TGCGCCAGCAGCAGAGGGGACCCCACAGATACGCAGTATTTT. Encoded protein: CASSRGDPTDTQYF. V usage is TRBV5-1 and J usage is TRBJ2-3; D is tentatively TRBD1 or TRBD2 (5 bases each). This CDR3 comprises 14 residues. The germline V gene encodes CDR1 SGHRS and CDR2 YFSETQ. V dropped 4 bases and J dropped 2 bases, with 11 bases sitting between them. Using reference TRBV5-1 and TRBJ2-3 for the parts outside the CDR3, the full variable domain is KAGVTQTPRYLIKTRGQQVTLSCSPISGHRSVSWYQQTPGQGLQFLFEYFSETQRNKGNFPGRFSGRQFSNSRSEMNVSTLELGDSALYLCASSRGDPTDTQYFGPGTRLTVL.

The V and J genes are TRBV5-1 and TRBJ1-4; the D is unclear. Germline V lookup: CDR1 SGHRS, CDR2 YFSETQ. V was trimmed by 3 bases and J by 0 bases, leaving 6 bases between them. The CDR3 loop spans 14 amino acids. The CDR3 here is CASSSTATNEKLFF. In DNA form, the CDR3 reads TGCGCCAGCAGCTCCACTGCAACTAATGAAAAACTGTTTTTT.

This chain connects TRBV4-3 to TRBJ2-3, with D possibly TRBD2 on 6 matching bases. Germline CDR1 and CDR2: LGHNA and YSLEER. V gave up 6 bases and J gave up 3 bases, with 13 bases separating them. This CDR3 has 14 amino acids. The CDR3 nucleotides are TGCGCCAGCAGGGAGGGCTTCCAGACAGATACGCAGTATTTT. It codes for CASREGFQTDTQYF.